One T cell receptor beta chain is described in this entry. Its antigen is still unknown. The data stem from a study of T-cell reconstitution after alpha-beta-depleted transplantation in children. Study results and caveats: Counts and diversity of T cells one year after transplant came mostly from newly produced T cells.

Unique molecular identifiers were used to barcode this TCRbeta library. TCRdb called the PCR reads again in MiXCR, with one record for every CDR3 protein. The sample yields about 580,000 distinct CDR3 sequences, about 23% seen once. The sequence derives from a boy younger than two who had a stem cell transplant for acute myeloid leukemia, so the T cells may come from the graft donor. The sequencing here drew on PBMCs, mostly from graft donor cells, taken 360 days after TCRalphabeta/CD19-depleted stem cell transplant.

The CDR3 nucleotides read TGTGCCAGCAGTTACCCAGGGCCCACCGGGGAGCTGTTTTTT. Translating gives CASSYPGPTGELFF. The gene calls are TRBV6-5 and TRBJ2-2, with D perhaps matching TRBD1 (5 bases). Trimming left V 2 bases short and J 4 bases short, with 8 bases between. Germline CDR1 MNHEY, CDR2 SVGAGI. The CDR3 contains 14 residues.